This T cell receptor beta chain stems from a study of blood T cell dynamics during melanoma immunotherapy. Concerning this clone: Its target is unknown.

CDR1 MNHNS and CDR2 SASEGT come from the germline V gene. The V and J ends lost 4 bases and 5 bases respectively, with 12 bases between them. This CDR3 comprises 14 residues. Study-wide points: Whether repertoire-driving clones were melanoma-specific could not be determined.

A fixed DNA input of about 350 ng was used per bulk PBMC sample. Repertoires were generated with immunoSEQ multiplex PCR, while TCRdb's copy carries only in-frame clones and drops some. The repertoire holds 6,500 to 10,000 clones, about 85% seen once, with approximately 3.8% in the top ten. Stated time point: week 3, after first cycle of checkpoint inhibitor. Blood was drawn before treatment and at week 3 after checkpoint blockade. The receptor was derived from a human donor with melanoma. Sequenced material: blood, taken from a patient treated with checkpoint blockade. The chain carries TRBV6-1 and TRBJ1-5; D is uncertain. The CDR3 loop is CASSVRELDQPQHF. The CDR3, as DNA: TGTGCCAGCAGTGTAAGGGAGTTGGATCAGCCCCAGCATTTT.